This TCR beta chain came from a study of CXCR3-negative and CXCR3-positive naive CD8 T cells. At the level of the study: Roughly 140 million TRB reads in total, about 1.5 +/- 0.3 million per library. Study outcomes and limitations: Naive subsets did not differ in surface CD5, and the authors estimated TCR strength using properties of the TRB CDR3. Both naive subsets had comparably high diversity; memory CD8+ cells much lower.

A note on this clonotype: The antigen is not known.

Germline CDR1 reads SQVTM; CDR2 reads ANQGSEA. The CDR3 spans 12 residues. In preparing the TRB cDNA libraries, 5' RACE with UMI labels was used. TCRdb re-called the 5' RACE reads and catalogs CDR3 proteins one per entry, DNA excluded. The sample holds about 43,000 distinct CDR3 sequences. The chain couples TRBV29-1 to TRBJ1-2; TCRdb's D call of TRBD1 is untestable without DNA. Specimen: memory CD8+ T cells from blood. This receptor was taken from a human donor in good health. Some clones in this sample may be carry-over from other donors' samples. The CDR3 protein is CSSWDSLGGYTF.